This entry lists 17 T cell receptor beta chains sequenced from one sample in a study of cytomegalovirus exposure and HLA in healthy donors. The PCR was carried out with 60 Vbeta primers and 13 Jbeta primers. The table came from immunoSEQ multiplex PCR; TCRdb's copy has only in-frame clones and leaves some out. The data hold about 150,000 clones, with around 79% observed a single time. The specimen was PBMCs. The source of these receptors is a human donor in good health.

The chain couples TRBV6-5 to TRBJ2-1; 11 bases map to TRBD2. The CDR3 has 16 amino acids. The V and J ends lost 2 bases and 4 bases, in that order; junction bases with no gene match: 4. Germline lookup yields CDR1 MNHEY and CDR2 SVGAGI. CDR3 coding DNA: TGTGCCAGCAGTTACGCAGGGACTAGCGGATACAATGAGCAGTTCTTC. It specifies CASSYAGTSGYNEQFF.

The chain recombines TRBV7-9 with TRBJ2-5, with 13 bases lining up with TRBD2. This CDR3 is 17 amino acids long. Germline loops: CDR1 SEHNR, CDR2 FQNEAQ (reference sequence). Trimming removed 3 bases from V and 4 bases from J; junction bases left unmatched: 8. The CDR3 coding sequence is TGTGCCAGCAGCTTTGGAGGACTAGCGGGAGTCGGAGAGACCCAGTACTTC. Amino acids: CASSFGGLAGVGETQYF.

The rearrangement uses TRBV4-1 and TRBJ2-5; TRBD2 might be the D (5 bases). The V gene lost 6 bases and the J gene lost 1 base, with 9 bases spanning the gap. Germline values: CDR1 MGHRA, CDR2 YSYEKL. The CDR3 runs 13 residues. CDR3 sequence (DNA): TGCGCCAGCAGTCGAGGGCCCCAAGAGACCCAGTACTTC. This encodes CASSRGPQETQYF.

The chain uses TRBV4-3 and TRBJ2-3; 10 bases map to TRBD2. CDR1 and CDR2 (germline): LGHNA, YSLEER. The CDR3 is 16 amino acids. With V trimmed by 1 base and J by 3 bases, 4 bases remained unmatched. CDR3 in DNA: TGCGCCAGCAGCCAAGGCCGAGCGGGAGGGACAGATACGCAGTATTTT. As protein: CASSQGRAGGTDTQYF.

This clone was observed a handful of times. V usage is TRBV19 and J usage is TRBJ2-2, with D unclear. Germline loops: CDR1 LNHDA, CDR2 SQIVND (reference sequence). Trimming took off 3 bases at V and 7 bases at J, with 6 bases between the two ends. CDR3 length: 12 amino acids. The CDR3 coding sequence is TGTGCCAGTAGTATCGGTATCGGGGAGCTGTTTTTT. As protein: CASSIGIGELFF.

The CDR3 DNA sequence: TGTGCCAGCAGTGAAGCCGGGGTCACAACCTTCCACACAGATACGCAGTATTTT. This translates into CASSEAGVTTFHTDTQYF. This sequence joins TRBV2 and TRBJ2-3, with D possibly being TRBD2 (5 bases). V was cut by 0 bases and J by 2 bases, with 18 bases left in between. CDR1 and CDR2 from the germline V gene are SNHLY and FYNNEI. The CDR3 runs 18 residues.

In its sample, this clone was seen a few times. The J gene is TRBJ1-6, the V gene TRBV7-9; possibly TRBD1 for D (6 bases). V was pared by 4 bases and J by 8 bases, with 15 bases between. Germline V gene sequence: CDR1 SEHNR, CDR2 FQNEAQ (reference sequence). The CDR3 runs to 15 residues. The CDR3 loop is CASSSRGLRDSPLHF. CDR3 DNA sequence: TGTGCCAGCAGCTCAAGGGGGTTGCGGGATTCACCCCTCCACTTT.

The CDR3 region is CASGGGALETQYF. Written as DNA, the CDR3 is TGTGCCAGCGGCGGGGGGGCCTTGGAGACCCAGTACTTC. The chain is built from TRBV2 and TRBJ2-5; 9 bases fit TRBD2. The CDR3 totals 13 residues. With 8 bases clipped from V and 5 bases from J, the junction kept 6 bases outside the gene matches. Germline CDR1 reads SNHLY; CDR2 reads FYNNEI.

The chain joins TRBV18 to TRBJ1-3; tentatively, D is TRBD1 (6 bases). The V gene's germline CDR1 is KGHSH and CDR2 LQKENI. CDR3 size: 14 residues. V was cut by 6 bases and J by 0 bases, with 9 bases left in between. CDR3 in DNA: TGTGCCAGCTCTCCGACAGGCTCTGGAAACACCATATATTTT. This translates into CASSPTGSGNTIYF.

The chain combines TRBV28 with TRBJ2-7, with 9 bases lining up with TRBD2. Germline CDR1 reads MDHEN; CDR2 reads SYDVKM. CDR3 size: 17 residues. The V gene end was trimmed by 6 bases and the J gene end by 5 bases; junction bases not matched to a gene: 17. CDR3 loop: CASSLTQGSGSINEQYF. The CDR3 nucleotides read TGTGCCAGCAGCCTCACCCAGGGTAGCGGGAGTATCAACGAGCAGTACTTC.

This chain links TRBV6-5 with TRBJ2-3, with TRBD2 matching over 8 bases. V shed 8 bases and J 4 bases; nucleotides not matched to a gene: 11. This CDR3 spans 15 amino acids. CDR1 is MNHEY and CDR2 is SVGAGI in the germline V gene. Here the CDR3 DNA reads TGTGCCAGCCGCCGGGAGGGCCCTCTTCCAGATACGCAGTATTTT. This translates into CASRREGPLPDTQYF.

The gene calls are TRBV19 and TRBJ1-5; TRBD1 matches 7 bases. Germline CDR1 LNHDA, CDR2 SQIVND (reference sequence). The J segment lost 0 bases and the V segment lost 5 bases, leaving 4 bases of the junction unmatched. CDR3 length: 15 residues. The DNA of the CDR3 is TGTGCCAGTAGTTGGGACAGCTATAGCAATCAGCCCCAGCATTTT. Translation gives CASSWDSYSNQPQHF.

The chain is built from TRBV7-9 and TRBJ2-7; maybe TRBD1 (5 bases). Germline lookup yields CDR1 SEHNR and CDR2 FQNEAQ (reference sequence). Trimming cost V 5 bases and J 2 bases, with 16 bases left between them. The CDR3 has 15 amino acids. Here the CDR3 DNA reads TGTGCCAGCAGCCCCGCAGGGCAATCGACCTACGAGCAGTACTTC. Its translation is CASSPAGQSTYEQYF.

As regards this clone: The germline gene is not matched at one end of the junction; a read error may be the cause. V usage is TRBV6-5 and J usage is TRBJ2-1; TRBD2 is a possible D gene (6 bases). This CDR3 is built from 14 residues. Germline V CDR1 and CDR2: MNHEY, SVGAGI. The CDR3 reads CASSNLRRVNGQFF. In nucleotides, the CDR3 is TGTGCCAGCAGTAACCTGAGGAGGGTAAATGGGCAGTTCTTC.

The V and J genes are TRBV29-1 and TRBJ1-2; no definite D call. The CDR3 runs to 13 residues. Deletions cut 5 bases from V and 1 base from J, with 11 bases between. Germline CDR1 SQVTM, CDR2 ANQGSEA. The CDR3 nucleotides are TGCAGCGTTCCCAGCGACTTTAACTATGGCTACACCTTC. Translation: CSVPSDFNYGYTF.

This chain links TRBV2 with TRBJ2-5; D uncertain. Germline CDR1 SNHLY, CDR2 FYNNEI. V was clipped by 3 bases and J by 2 bases, with 10 bases between them. This CDR3 has 14 residues. In nucleotides, the CDR3 is TGTGCCAGCAGTGAGGCTGTCGGGCAAGAGACCCAGTACTTC. This sequence encodes CASSEAVGQETQYF. Using reference TRBV2 and TRBJ2-5 for the parts outside the CDR3, the full variable domain is EPEVTQTPSHQVTQMGQEVILRCVPISNHLYFYWYRQILGQKVEFLVSFYNNEISEKSEIFDDQFSVERPDGSNFTLKIRSTKLEDSAMYFCASSEAVGQETQYFGPGTRLLVL.

This sequence joins TRBV10-3 and TRBJ2-2; 9 bases are a match to TRBD1. Unmatched junction bases numbered 6, after V lost 4 bases and J lost 0 bases. The CDR3 totals 17 residues. Per germline, CDR1 ENHRY and CDR2 SYGVKD. The chain's CDR3 is CAISGGGQGTNTGELFF. CDR3 in DNA: TGTGCCATCAGTGGGGGGGGACAGGGTACGAACACCGGGGAGCTGTTTTTT.